This record concerns one TCR beta chain sequence. Its antigen remains unknown. This may stem from a read error, because a much larger clone lies one nucleotide away. The CDR3 has 14 amino acids. The germline CDR1 and CDR2 sequences are MDHEN and SYDVKM. This entry comes from a study of blood T cells in healthy people across ages. Findings and caveats of the study: In older individuals, TCR beta diversity per million T cells was lower, falling roughly linearly with age. PBMC samples, being unsorted, prevented any conclusive comparison of naive and antigen-experienced cells.

Primed by a sample-barcoded 5' primer and a J-beta primer mix, a second PCR proceeded for about 6 to 12 cycles. The yield of each sample was at least 2.5 million CDR3-containing paired-end reads. TCRdb independently ran MiXCR on the 5' RACE reads; one entry per CDR3 protein. Of about 1,400,000 distinct CDR3 sequences listed, 42% were seen once; the top ten hold 7.9%. The sample consisted of blood. The genes are TRBV28 and TRBJ2-3, with a tentative D call TRBD1 (5 bases). This TCR was recovered from a young woman in good health. CDR3 DNA: TGTACCAGCAGTTTACCCGCAGGGTCGGATACGCAGTATTTT. Amino acid sequence: CTSSLPAGSDTQYF.